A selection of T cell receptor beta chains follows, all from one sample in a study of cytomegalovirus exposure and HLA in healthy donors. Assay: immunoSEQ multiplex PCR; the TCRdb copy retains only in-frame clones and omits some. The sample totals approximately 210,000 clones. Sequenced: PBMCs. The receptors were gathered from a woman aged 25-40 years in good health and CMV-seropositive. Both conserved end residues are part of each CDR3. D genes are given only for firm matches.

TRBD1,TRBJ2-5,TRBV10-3,CAISESSGTVSSATQYF,TGTGCCATCAGTGAGTCGAGTGGGACAGTTTCAAGTGCGACCCAGTACTTC
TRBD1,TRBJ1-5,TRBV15,CATSVRQGEQPQHF,TGTGCCACCAGCGTAAGACAGGGGGAACAGCCCCAGCATTTT
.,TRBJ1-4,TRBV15,CATSMTVPNEKLFF,TGTGCCACCAGCATGACAGTCCCTAATGAAAAACTGTTTTTT
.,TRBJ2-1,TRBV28,CASGEDPVYNEQFF,TGTGCCAGCGGGGAGGACCCCGTTTACAATGAGCAGTTCTTC
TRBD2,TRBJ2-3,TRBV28,CASSLAGGTDTQYF,TGTGCCAGCAGTTTAGCGGGGGGCACAGATACGCAGTATTTT
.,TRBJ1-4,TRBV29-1,CSVSGATNEKLFF,TGCAGCGTTTCAGGTGCAACTAATGAAAAACTGTTTTTT
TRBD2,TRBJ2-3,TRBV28,CASSSGSSDTQYF,TGTGCCAGCAGTAGCGGGAGTTCAGATACGCAGTATTTT
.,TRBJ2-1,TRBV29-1,CSVYYSRDKHNEQFF,TGCAGCGTTTACTACTCCCGGGACAAGCACAATGAGCAGTTCTTC
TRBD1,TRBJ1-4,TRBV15,CATSRDPTTGGYEKLFF,TGTGCCACCAGCAGAGATCCGACGACAGGGGGTTATGAAAAACTGTTTTTT
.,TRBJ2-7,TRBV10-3,CAISGVESSYEQYF,TGTGCCATCAGTGGGGTGGAGAGCTCCTACGAGCAGTACTTC
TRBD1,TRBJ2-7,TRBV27,CASSTERTGFTYEQYF,TGTGCCAGCAGCACTGAGAGGACAGGTTTTACTTACGAGCAGTACTTC
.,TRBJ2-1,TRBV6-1,CASSLGSVGNNEQFF,TGTGCCAGCAGTCTGGGCAGTGTTGGCAACAATGAGCAGTTCTTC
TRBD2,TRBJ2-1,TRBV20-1,CSAILGGRMFF,TGCAGTGCAATATTGGGCGGGAGGATGTTCTTC
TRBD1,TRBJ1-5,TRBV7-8,CASSTGTGLSAQHF,TGTGCCAGCAGTACCGGGACAGGGTTGTCTGCCCAGCATTTT
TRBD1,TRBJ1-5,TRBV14,CASRGQALGDQPQHF,TGTGCCAGCAGGGGACAGGCCCTGGGGGATCAGCCCCAGCATTTT
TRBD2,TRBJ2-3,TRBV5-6,CASSLWGAGESF,TGTGCCAGCAGCTTGTGGGGCGCGGGGGAAAGTTTT
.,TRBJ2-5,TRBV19,CASSTRGGVQETQYF,TGTGCCAGTAGTACCCGGGGTGGAGTCCAAGAGACCCAGTACTTC
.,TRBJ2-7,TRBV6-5,CASSYWESQYEQYF,TGTGCCAGCAGTTACTGGGAGAGCCAGTACGAGCAGTACTTC
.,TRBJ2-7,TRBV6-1,CASSEGGVEQYF,TGTGCCAGCAGTGAAGGGGGCGTCGAGCAGTACTTC
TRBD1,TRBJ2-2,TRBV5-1,CASSSSGTGVSGELFF,TGCGCCAGCAGCTCATCCGGGACAGGGGTCTCCGGGGAGCTGTTTTTT
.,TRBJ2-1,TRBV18,CASSPQIGTGSYNEQFF,TGTGCCAGCTCACCACAAATCGGAACAGGCTCCTACAATGAGCAGTTCTTC
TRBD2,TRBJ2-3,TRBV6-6,CASSSPPAGSTDTQYF,TGTGCCAGCAGTTCCCCGCCAGCGGGATCCACAGATACGCAGTATTTT
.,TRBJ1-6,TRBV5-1,CASSLGTARYSPLHF,TGCGCCAGCAGCTTGGGGACAGCTCGATATTCACCCCTCCACTTT
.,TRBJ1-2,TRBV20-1,CSAIDREHYGF,TGCAGTGCTATAGACCGTGAACACTATGGCTTC
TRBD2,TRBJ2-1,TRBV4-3,CASSQGQRDGVQFF,TGCGCCAGCAGCCAAGGCCAGCGGGACGGTGTGCAGTTCTTC
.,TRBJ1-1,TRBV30,CAWSVLGLNTEAFF,TGTGCCTGGAGTGTACTGGGCCTGAACACTGAAGCTTTCTTT
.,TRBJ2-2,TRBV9,CASNPRADSSPGELFF,TGTGCCAGCAACCCGAGAGCGGATAGCTCACCCGGGGAGCTGTTTTTT
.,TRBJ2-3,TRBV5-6,CASSTDYTQYF,TGTGCCAGCAGCACTGACTATACGCAGTATTTT
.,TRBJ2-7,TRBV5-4,CASSLPGTPSYEQYF,TGTGCCAGCAGCTTGCCCGGGACACCTAGCTACGAGCAGTACTTC
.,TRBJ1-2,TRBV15,CATSRVEAVNYGYTF,TGTGCCACCAGCAGAGTTGAGGCGGTCAACTATGGCTACACCTTC
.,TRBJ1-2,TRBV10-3,CAISESPANYGYTF,TGTGCCATCAGTGAGTCCCCAGCTAACTATGGCTACACCTTC
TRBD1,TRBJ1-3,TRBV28,CASSSPGQEDGNTIYF,TGTGCCAGCAGTTCCCCGGGACAGGAGGATGGAAACACCATATATTTT
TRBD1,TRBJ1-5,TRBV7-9,CASSLGDRGNSNQPQHF,TGTGCCAGCAGCTTAGGAGACAGGGGAAATAGCAATCAGCCCCAGCATTTT
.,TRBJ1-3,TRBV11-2,CASSPLSGADLGSGNTIYF,TGTGCCAGCAGCCCGTTGTCAGGGGCCGACTTAGGCTCTGGAAACACCATATATTTT
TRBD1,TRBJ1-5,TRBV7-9,CASSSRGPGQPQHF,TGTGCCAGCAGCTCGAGGGGGCCGGGTCAGCCCCAGCATTTT
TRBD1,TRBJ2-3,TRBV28,CASSFFGTGHLDTQYF,TGTGCCAGCAGTTTCTTTGGGACAGGGCATCTAGATACGCAGTATTTT
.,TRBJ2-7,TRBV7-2,CASSLAPVGDEQYF,TGTGCCAGCAGCTTAGCGCCTGTGGGAGACGAGCAGTACTTC
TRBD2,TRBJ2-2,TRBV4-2,CASSQEWLAGGNTGELFF,TGTGCCAGCAGCCAAGAGTGGCTAGCGGGGGGGAACACCGGGGAGCTGTTTTTT
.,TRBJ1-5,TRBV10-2,CASSGTTANQPQHF,TGCGCCAGCAGTGGGACGACAGCGAATCAGCCCCAGCATTTT
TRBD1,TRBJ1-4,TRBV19,CASTGTGLSFGEKLFF,TGTGCCAGTACCGGGACAGGGCTCTCGTTTGGCGAAAAACTGTTTTTT
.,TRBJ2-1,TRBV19,CASSLWLGQINNEQFF,TGTGCCAGTAGCCTTTGGTTGGGGCAGATAAACAATGAGCAGTTCTTC
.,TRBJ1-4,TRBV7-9,CASSLTYRENEKLFF,TGTGCCAGCAGCTTAACGTACAGGGAAAATGAAAAACTGTTTTTT